These T cell receptor beta chains were read from a single sample in a study of shared clonotypes between healthy human individuals. Sequencing used immunoSEQ multiplex PCR; TCRdb keeps in-frame clones, though not all of them. The sample records about 500,000 clones, more than 70% being singletons. The source material was PBMCs. These TCRs come from a woman in her thirties or forties in good health. Some clones in this sample may be carry-over from other donors' samples. Each CDR3 is given with its conserved first and last residue.

v_call cdr3_aa
TRBV7-5 CVRSVAPRREHSYNEQFF
TRBV9 CASSVSGVDLETQYF
TRBV27 CASLSWAGGTGELFF
TRBV5-1 CASSLERDSTDTQYF
TRBV2 CASRAGQVYNSPLHF
TRBV7-9 CASSFGTAAGDTIYF
TRBV28 CASSLGWANEKLFF
TRBV6-1 CASSREEYSAQFF
TRBV5-4 CASSATSGSYNEQFF
TRBV14 CASSLRPGQGSYNEQFF
TRBV19 CASMEEQRLNQPQHF
TRBV28 CASSLARGAKGNTIYF
TRBV27 CASSNRGQPQHF
TRBV4-2 CASSQAVEGGELFF
TRBV7-9 CASSLGLGRDTQYF
TRBV25-1 CASSEFTGASYNEQFF
TRBV27 CASSSSQGAGNTGELFF
TRBV4-3 CASSQHGTSGTYEQYF
TRBV28 CASSWRGSGANVLTF
TRBV28 CASSLYPQGQGEQYF
TRBV4-2 CASSHGTLYYNEQFF
TRBV15 CATSSPGSEQYF
TRBV2 CASSYRTVYEQYF